This is a list of T cell receptor beta chains from one sample in a study of blood T cells in healthy people across ages. TCRdb itself ran the 5' RACE reads through MiXCR, one entry per CDR3 protein. In the table there are roughly 1,300,000 distinct CDR3 sequences, around 59% of which are singletons. The sample comprised blood. The source of these receptors is a man between 18 and 35 years old in good health. CDR3s leave out the opening cysteine and the closing phenylalanine or tryptophan. A D gene is named only where the DNA matches it firmly.

j_call	d_call	cdr3_length	v_call	cdr3_aa
TRBJ2-4	-	14	TRBV5-1	ASSLGGPSDQNIQY
TRBJ2-4	-	14	TRBV15	ATNRGPLGAANIQY
TRBJ2-7	TRBD2	13	TRBV6-1	ASSPPGLDSYEQY
TRBJ1-1	TRBD1	12	TRBV12-3/TRBV12-4	ASSPTGEGTEAF
TRBJ1-1	-	11	TRBV10-3	AISESGRTEAF
TRBJ2-3	-	15	TRBV4-2	ASSQGLNRASTDTQY
TRBJ1-6	-	14	TRBV12-3/TRBV12-4	ASSLSAGAGGSPLH
TRBJ1-5	-	19	TRBV4-2	ASSQEQGGGRPGGGNQPQH
TRBJ2-7	TRBD2	11	TRBV7-2	ASSSSSGVEQY
TRBJ2-1	-	12	TRBV29-1	SVEDLQGYNEQF
TRBJ1-4	-	13	TRBV4-1	ASSQVIGGNEKLF
TRBJ1-4	-	12	TRBV6-6	ASSPGAGEEKLF
TRBJ1-1	-	12	TRBV6-1	ASSGGHENTEAF
TRBJ2-5	-	11	TRBV6-1	ASKGDNQETQY
TRBJ2-1	-	14	TRBV20-1	SARDSGHPSYNEQF
TRBJ1-1	-	12	TRBV20-1	SARDREYLTEAF
TRBJ2-5	-	11	TRBV4-1	ASKELTRGEQY
-	-	12	TRBV6-2/TRBV6-3	ASSDLATSYEQY
TRBJ1-4	TRBD1	14	TRBV30	AWSPLTGQGFEKLF
TRBJ2-7	-	11	TRBV20-1	SARPPTGYEQY
TRBJ2-1	TRBD1	11	TRBV15	ATSRTRDSEQF
TRBJ1-1	TRBD1	11	TRBV27	ASIPTGDAEAF
-	-	13	TRBV12-5	ASGLGTDSGETQY
TRBJ2-1	TRBD2	16	TRBV7-2	ASSHHPLAGGGHNEQF
TRBJ2-5	-	11	TRBV29-1	SVPGDEVETQY
TRBJ2-3	TRBD2	15	TRBV7-6	ASSNQYGTSSTDTQY
TRBJ2-1	TRBD1	12	TRBV29-1	SVDARGPYNEQF
TRBJ1-1	-	9	TRBV20-1	SAREGQKAF
TRBJ1-3	TRBD1	13	TRBV10-3	AIIDEGASGNTIY
TRBJ1-2	-	11	TRBV12-3/TRBV12-4	ASSFRRIKGYT
-	-	12	TRBV27	ASSAKTGFGEQY
TRBJ2-1	-	12	TRBV20-1	SAARTNSGNEQF
-	-	11	TRBV4-1	ASSQQGMYEQY